The 18 T cell receptor beta chains below were found in one sample sequenced in a study of beta chain features in type 1 diabetes. The isolated RNA, all of it, was reverse transcribed, so expressed TCRB transcripts were what got sequenced. Libraries were prepared by immunoSEQ multiplex PCR; TCRdb keeps only in-frame clonotypes and omits some of them. Seen here are tens of thousands of clones, under 35% observed once, and the top ten hold approximately 0.45%. Sequenced input: stem cell memory CD4+ T cells from blood. These receptors all stem from a woman aged 18-29 years in good health.

This sequence joins TRBV2 and TRBJ1-5, with TRBD1 matching over 7 bases. The CDR3 contains 13 residues. Germline V CDR1 and CDR2: SNHLY, FYNNEI. Losses at the gene ends were 6 bases for V and 6 bases for J; bases not matched to a gene: 5. CDR3 sequence (DNA): TGTGCCAGCAGAGGACAGGCTGGTCAGCCCCAGCATTTT. Its protein is CASRGQAGQPQHF. Full variable domain (rest looked up from reference TRBV2 and TRBJ1-5): EPEVTQTPSHQVTQMGQEVILRCVPISNHLYFYWYRQILGQKVEFLVSFYNNEISEKSEIFDDQFSVERPDGSNFTLKIRSTKLEDSAMYFCASRGQAGQPQHFGDGTRLSIL.

The rearrangement links TRBV5-1 to TRBJ1-1, with 7 bases matching TRBD1. Germline assignment: CDR1 SGHRS and CDR2 YFSETQ. The ends lost 4 bases at V and 0 bases at J; junction bases unmatched: 9. The CDR3 length is 16 residues. As DNA, the CDR3 is TGCGCCAGCAGCACCCTAAGACAGGGACTGAACACTGAAGCTTTCTTT. It encodes CASSTLRQGLNTEAFF.

The CDR3 region is CASSFAGTSYEQFF. The CDR3 DNA reads as TGCGCCAGCAGCTTCGCCGGGACTAGTTATGAGCAGTTCTTC. The chain uses TRBV5-1 and TRBJ2-1; 8 nucleotides align to TRBD2. The V and J ends lost 2 bases and 8 bases, in that order; junction bases with no gene match: 6. Germline CDR1 and CDR2: SGHRS and YFSETQ. CDR3 length: 14 amino acids.

The chain couples TRBV11-3 to TRBJ2-3; 10 positions match TRBD2. Trimming at V came to 5 bases and at J to 4 bases, leaving 9 bases not matched to a gene. Germline V gene data show CDR1 as SGHNT and CDR2 as YENEEA. The CDR3 has 16 amino acids. As DNA, the CDR3 is TGTGCCAGCAGCCCGCTAGCGGGAGACGTACCAGATACGCAGTATTTT. It codes for CASSPLAGDVPDTQYF.

The rearrangement joins TRBV6-1 to TRBJ2-7; TRBD1 matches 8 bases. This CDR3 is 13 amino acids long. Unmatched junction bases numbered 3, after V lost 6 bases and J lost 2 bases. Germline CDR1 and CDR2: MNHNS and SASEGT. CDR3 nucleotides: TGTGCCAGCAGCTGGGACAGGACCTACGAGCAGTACTTC. Its translation is CASSWDRTYEQYF.

V and J are TRBV30 and TRBJ1-4; 9 bases align to TRBD1. Germline V gene lookup returns CDR1 GTSNPN and CDR2 SVGIG (reference sequence). The CDR3 length is 15 residues. The trim removed 2 bases at V and 1 base at J, leaving 2 bases unmatched. DNA for the CDR3: TGTGCCTGGAGTAAGACAGGGGGAACTAATGAAAAACTGTTTTTT. Amino acid sequence: CAWSKTGGTNEKLFF.

The chain joins TRBV9 to TRBJ2-1, with 7 bases aligning to TRBD2. CDR3 length equals 17 residues. V was pared by 0 bases and J by 1 base, with 7 bases of the junction left unmatched. Germline loops: CDR1 SGDLS, CDR2 YYNGEE. For the CDR3, the DNA is TGTGCCAGCAGCGTAGGGAGAGGGCGGGAGTCCTACAATGAGCAGTTCTTC. Protein: CASSVGRGRESYNEQFF.

The V gene is TRBV30, the J gene TRBJ2-5, with D perhaps matching TRBD2 (5 bases). CDR1 and CDR2 (germline): GTSNPN, SVGIG (reference sequence). The V end lost 3 bases, the J end lost 5 bases, and 10 bases lay between the germline ends. This CDR3 comprises 12 residues. DNA of the CDR3: TGTGCCTGGAGGCGGACGGGGGAGACCCAGTACTTC. Its translation is CAWRRTGETQYF.

The chain is built from TRBV5-1 and TRBJ1-3; D is undetermined. Germline V gene sequence: CDR1 SGHRS, CDR2 YFSETQ. The length of the CDR3 is 14 residues. V gave up 0 bases and J gave up 3 bases, with 7 bases separating them. CDR3 nucleotides: TGCGCCAGCAGCTTGGCTGGAGTTGGAAACACCATATATTTT. This encodes CASSLAGVGNTIYF.

The chain joins TRBV19 to TRBJ2-1, with a possible D match to TRBD2 (6 bases). Germline CDR1 reads LNHDA; CDR2 reads SQIVND (reference sequence). The CDR3 consists of 15 residues. V lost 1 base, J lost 7 bases, and 14 bases lay in between. CDR3 bases: TGTGCCAGTAGTATAGGGCAGCTCCGGGGGAATGAGCAGTTCTTC. Translating it yields CASSIGQLRGNEQFF.

The V call is TRBV19, the J call TRBJ2-2; no clear D gene. Germline V gene sequence: CDR1 LNHDA, CDR2 SQIVND (reference sequence). V was shortened by 3 bases and J by 9 bases, with 8 bases between the two germline ends. The CDR3 runs 12 residues. DNA for the CDR3: TGTGCCAGTAGTATTTCTGGCAGGGAGCTGTTTTTT. Translating it yields CASSISGRELFF.

This clone was found a few times. This chain links TRBV7-2 with TRBJ2-4; TRBD2 is a possible D gene (7 bases). Between the trimmed V and J ends, which lost 2 bases and 2 bases, there was a span of 10 bases. CDR3 size: 15 residues. Germline CDR1 SGHTA, CDR2 FQGNSA. The CDR3 DNA is TGTGCCAGCAGCTTATGGGGGGGCCCCAAAAACATTCAGTACTTC. Amino acids: CASSLWGGPKNIQYF.

The gene calls are TRBV2 and TRBJ2-3, with D possibly TRBD2 on 5 matching bases. CDR3 length equals 13 residues. Per the germline V gene, CDR1 is SNHLY and CDR2 is FYNNEI. The V and J ends lost 7 bases and 7 bases respectively, with 15 bases between them. Here the CDR3 DNA reads TGTGCCAGCACTCCCACCGGAGGCTATACGCAGTATTTT. It translates to CASTPTGGYTQYF.

This clone was counted a few times. The rearrangement joins TRBV5-6 to TRBJ1-2; TRBD1 matches 8 bases. Germline V gene data show CDR1 as SGHDT and CDR2 as YYEEEE. This CDR3 has 13 amino acids. J gave up 9 bases and V 3 bases, and 7 bases lay outside the gene matches. The CDR3 DNA is TGTGCCAGCAGCTCGAGGACAGGGCCACGCTACACCTTC. It is translated as CASSSRTGPRYTF.

In its sample, this clone was seen a few times. This sequence joins TRBV4-1 and TRBJ1-4; D might be TRBD1 (5 bases). This CDR3 has 14 amino acids. Trimming left V 2 bases short and J 8 bases short, with 12 bases between. The germline V gene has CDR1 MGHRA and CDR2 YSYEKL. The CDR3 is CASSQPAEGEKLFF. The CDR3 DNA reads TGCGCCAGCAGCCAACCTGCGGAGGGGGAAAAACTGTTTTTT.

This chain uses TRBV7-2 with TRBJ2-1, with a weak D call TRBD1 (6 bases). V was trimmed by 0 bases and J by 5 bases, leaving 17 bases between them. The CDR3 totals 17 residues. Germline assignment: CDR1 SGHTA and CDR2 FQGNSA. CDR3 sequence: CASSLALRRWDNNEQFF. The CDR3 bases are TGTGCCAGCAGCTTAGCTCTTCGAAGGTGGGACAACAATGAGCAGTTCTTC.

This clone occurred a few times. The same CDR3 can be traced to other DNA sequences in this sample. The chain has TRBV30 and TRBJ2-5, with TRBD2 matching over 7 bases. Per the germline V gene, CDR1 is GTSNPN and CDR2 is SVGIG (reference sequence). CDR3 length: 12 residues. J gave up 4 bases and V 7 bases, and 6 bases lay outside the gene matches. CDR3 region: CAFPTSRETQYF. In nucleotides, the CDR3 is TGTGCCTTCCCGACTAGCAGAGAGACCCAGTACTTC.

The V and J genes are TRBV11-2 and TRBJ2-7; TRBD1 matches 7 bases. This CDR3 spans 14 amino acids. With V trimmed by 5 bases and J by 4 bases, 8 bases remained unmatched. Germline CDR1 SGHAT, CDR2 FQNNGV. The CDR3 DNA reads as TGTGCCAGCAGCCCCTCGACAGGGATTTACGAGCAGTACTTC. Translation: CASSPSTGIYEQYF. The variable domain in full, with the rest retrieved from reference TRBV11-2 and TRBJ2-7, is EAGVAQSPRYKIIEKRQSVAFWCNPISGHATLYWYQQILGQGPKLLIQFQNNGVVDDSQLPKDRFSAERLKGVDSTLKIQPAKLEDSAVYLCASSPSTGIYEQYFGPGTRLTVT.